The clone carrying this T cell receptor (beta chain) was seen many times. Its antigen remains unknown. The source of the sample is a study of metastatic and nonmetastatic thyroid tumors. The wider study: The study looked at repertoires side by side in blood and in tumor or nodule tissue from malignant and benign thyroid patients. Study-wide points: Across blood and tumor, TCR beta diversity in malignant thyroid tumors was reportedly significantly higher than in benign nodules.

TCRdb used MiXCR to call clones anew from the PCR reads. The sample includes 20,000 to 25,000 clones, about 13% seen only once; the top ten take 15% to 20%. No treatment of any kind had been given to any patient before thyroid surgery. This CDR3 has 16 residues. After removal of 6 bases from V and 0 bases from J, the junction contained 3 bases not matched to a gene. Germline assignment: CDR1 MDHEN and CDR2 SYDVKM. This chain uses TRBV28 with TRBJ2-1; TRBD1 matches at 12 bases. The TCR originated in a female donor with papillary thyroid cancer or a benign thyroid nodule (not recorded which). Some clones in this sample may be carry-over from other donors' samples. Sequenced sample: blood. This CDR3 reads CASRGQGAISYNEQFF. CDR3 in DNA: TGTGCCAGCAGGGGACAGGGGGCAATCTCCTACAATGAGCAGTTCTTC.